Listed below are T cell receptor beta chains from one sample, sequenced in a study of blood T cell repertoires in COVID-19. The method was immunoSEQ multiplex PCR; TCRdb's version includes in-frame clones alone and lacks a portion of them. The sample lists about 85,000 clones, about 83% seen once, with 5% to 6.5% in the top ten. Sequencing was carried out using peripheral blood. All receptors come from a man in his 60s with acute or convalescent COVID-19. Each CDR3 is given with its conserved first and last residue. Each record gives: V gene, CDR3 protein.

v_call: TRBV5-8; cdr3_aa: CASSVRDRGSGYTF
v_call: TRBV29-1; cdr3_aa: CSARSGGAETQYF
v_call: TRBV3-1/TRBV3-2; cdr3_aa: CASSPLIRELSAEAFF
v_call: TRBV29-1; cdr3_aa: CSVKDRDPGNTIYF
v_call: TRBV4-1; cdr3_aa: CASSQPPGQGYNEQFF
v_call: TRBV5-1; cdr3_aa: CASSLQGDGYTF
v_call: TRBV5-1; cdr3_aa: CASSLTSTYTYEQYF
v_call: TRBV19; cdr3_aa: CASSGAGLATEAFF
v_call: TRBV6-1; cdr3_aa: CASSQALGGEQYF
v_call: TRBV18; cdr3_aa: CASSPPGQRPEQYF
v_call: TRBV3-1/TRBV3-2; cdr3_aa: CASSQANSGAAGELFF
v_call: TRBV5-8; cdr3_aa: CASSLQGNTEAFF
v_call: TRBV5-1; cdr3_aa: CASSLSRQTGTGYTF
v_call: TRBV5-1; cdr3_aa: CASSSPDQGPGDTQYF
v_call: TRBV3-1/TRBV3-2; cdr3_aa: CASSQGNGVTEAFF